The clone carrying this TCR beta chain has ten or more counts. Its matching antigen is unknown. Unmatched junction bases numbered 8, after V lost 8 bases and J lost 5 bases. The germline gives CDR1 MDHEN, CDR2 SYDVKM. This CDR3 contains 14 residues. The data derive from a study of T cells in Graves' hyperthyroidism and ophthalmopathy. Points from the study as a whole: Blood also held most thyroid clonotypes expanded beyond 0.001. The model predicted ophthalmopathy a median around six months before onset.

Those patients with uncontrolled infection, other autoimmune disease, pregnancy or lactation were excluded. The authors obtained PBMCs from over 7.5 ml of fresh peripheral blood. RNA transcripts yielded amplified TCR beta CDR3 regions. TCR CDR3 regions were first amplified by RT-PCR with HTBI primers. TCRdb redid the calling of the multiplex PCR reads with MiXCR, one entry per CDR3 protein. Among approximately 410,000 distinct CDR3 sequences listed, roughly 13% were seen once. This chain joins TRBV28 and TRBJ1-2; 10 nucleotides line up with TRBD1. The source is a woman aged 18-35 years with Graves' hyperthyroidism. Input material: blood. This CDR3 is CASGAGTGVYGYTF. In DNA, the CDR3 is TGTGCCAGCGGGGCCGGGACAGGGGTATATGGCTACACCTTC.